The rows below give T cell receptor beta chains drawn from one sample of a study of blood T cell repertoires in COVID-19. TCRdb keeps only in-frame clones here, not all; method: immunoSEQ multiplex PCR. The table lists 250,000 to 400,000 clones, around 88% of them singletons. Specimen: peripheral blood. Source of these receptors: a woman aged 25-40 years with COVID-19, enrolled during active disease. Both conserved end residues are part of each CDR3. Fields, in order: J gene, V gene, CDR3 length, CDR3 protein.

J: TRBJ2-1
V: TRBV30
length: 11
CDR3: CAWSDYSRQFF

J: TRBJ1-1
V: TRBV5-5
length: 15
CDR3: CASSLWAEMNTEAFF

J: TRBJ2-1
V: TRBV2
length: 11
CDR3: CASSGQGRKFF

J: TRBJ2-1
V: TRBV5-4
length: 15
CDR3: CASRRGGNRYNEQFF

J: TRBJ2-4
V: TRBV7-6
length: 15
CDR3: CASSQGDGAKNIQYF

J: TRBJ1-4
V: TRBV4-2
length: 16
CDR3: CASSQDSGTGGEKLFF

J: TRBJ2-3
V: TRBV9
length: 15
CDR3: CASSEGGAGADTQYF

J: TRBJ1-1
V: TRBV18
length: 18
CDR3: CASSPHHPPFMNGTEAFF

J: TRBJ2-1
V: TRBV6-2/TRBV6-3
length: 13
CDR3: CASSYSERGEQFF

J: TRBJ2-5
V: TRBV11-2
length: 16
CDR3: CASRRGGGGASETQYF

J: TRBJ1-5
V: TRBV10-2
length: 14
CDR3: CASSVQNSNQPQHF

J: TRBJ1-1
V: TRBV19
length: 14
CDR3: CASRNRGLDTEAFF

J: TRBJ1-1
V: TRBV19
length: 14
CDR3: CASSSPDSFTEAFF

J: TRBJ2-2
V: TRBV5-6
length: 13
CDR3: CASSLVGAGELFF

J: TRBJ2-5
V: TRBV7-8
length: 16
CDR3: CASSQRPTGRRATQYF

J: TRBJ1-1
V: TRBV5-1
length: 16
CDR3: CASRITGGIWDTEAFF

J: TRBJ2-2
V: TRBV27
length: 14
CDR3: CASSGTPNTGELFF

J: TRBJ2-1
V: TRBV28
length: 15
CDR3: CASRTGTGGIGEQFF

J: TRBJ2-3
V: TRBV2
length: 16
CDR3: CASNFGLAGRTDTQYF

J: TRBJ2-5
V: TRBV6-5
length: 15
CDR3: CASSIRTGNPETQYF

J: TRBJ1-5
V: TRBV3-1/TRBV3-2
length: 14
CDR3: CASSQGQGGQPQHF

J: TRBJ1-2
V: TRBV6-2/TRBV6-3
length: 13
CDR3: CASSPGPNYGYTF

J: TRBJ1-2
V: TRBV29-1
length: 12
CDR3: CSVRAGGAGYTF

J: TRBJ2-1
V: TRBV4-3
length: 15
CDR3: CASSQEVDRYNEQFF